This T cell receptor (beta chain) was found in a study of T-cell memory formation after mild COVID-19. With constant-segment primers, 5'RACE yielded cDNA libraries of TCR alpha and TCR beta that carried sample barcodes and UMIs. MiXCR, run by TCRdb on the 5' RACE reads, gives a single entry per CDR3 protein. The table records over 150,000 distinct CDR3 sequences, 20% to 25% of them present only once. Study-wide points: A subset of responding clones appeared in pre-infection memory, suggesting cross-reactive memory joined. Clones that shrank (day 15 to 85) were balanced CD4/CD8, whereas later expanders leaned CD4+.

CDR1 is SGHVS and CDR2 is FNYEAQ in the germline V gene. Losses at the gene ends were 5 bases for V and 2 bases for J; bases not matched to a gene: 6. The CDR3 consists of 15 residues. About this clonotype itself: As yet, its antigen is unknown.

This receptor was identified in an adult woman who had mild COVID-19 (a few samples of this study predate the infection). Cell type and time point are not known. The rearrangement joins TRBV7-6 to TRBJ2-3, with 8 nucleotides matching TRBD2. Sequencing input: PBMCs or a T cell subset sorted from them (not recorded which). The CDR3: CASSPVLAATDTQYF. The CDR3 region has the DNA TGTGCCAGCAGCCCGGTACTAGCGGCCACAGATACGCAGTATTTT.